What follows are 20 T cell receptor beta chains derived from one specimen sequenced in a study of blood T cell repertoires in COVID-19 (dated by TCRdb to the early 2020s). The library was made by the immunoSEQ multiplex PCR assay. The table comes from immuneACCESS by way of TCRdb, which keeps in-frame sequences with V and J called. Part of the clones is missing from these tables; in studies checked, under half for an unresolved V gene and the rest for unknown reasons. This sample gives some 190,000 clones in total; about 84% of them show up just once. The top ten constitute roughly 7.8% of the sample. Material: peripheral blood. These receptors were taken from a woman older than 75 with COVID-19, enrolled during active disease.

The chain employs TRBV7-8 and TRBJ1-1; D gene uncertain. Deletions cut 6 bases from V and 5 bases from J, with 19 bases between. This CDR3 is 15 amino acids long. Germline V lookup: CDR1 SGHVS, CDR2 FQNEAQ. The CDR3: CASRGATFPETEAFF. The DNA of the CDR3 is TGTGCCAGCAGGGGTGCGACTTTCCCGGAAACTGAAGCTTTCTTT.

The gene calls are TRBV12-3 or TRBV12-4 and TRBJ1-4; D gene uncertain. Trimming took 6 bases from V and 8 from J, leaving 13 bases between them. This CDR3 has 13 residues. DNA for the CDR3: TGTGCCAGCAGCCCAACTACCGGGGAAAAACTGTTTTTT. Residues: CASSPTTGEKLFF.

V gene TRBV3-1 (or the pseudogene TRBV3-2) combines with J gene TRBJ1-3; D possibly corresponds to TRBD1 (5 bases). The ends were cut back, 1 base at V and 5 bases at J, with 18 bases in the middle. Germline CDR1 is LGHDT and CDR2 is YNNKEL (reference sequence). The CDR3 runs to 17 residues. CDR3 DNA: TGTGCCAGCAGCCAAGTCGAGGTCGGCAGGGCAAGAAACACCATATATTTT. It specifies CASSQVEVGRARNTIYF.

V is TRBV29-1 and J is TRBJ2-5, with D hard to call. The CDR3 runs 13 residues. The V gene's germline CDR1 is SQVTM and CDR2 ANQGSEA. V lost 4 bases, J lost 5 bases, and 14 bases lay in between. For the CDR3, the DNA is TGCAGCGTTGCGGGTGTGCGGTTGGAGACCCAGTACTTC. Amino acids: CSVAGVRLETQYF.

This clone was detected only once. The rearrangement joins TRBV19 to TRBJ2-7, with D possibly being TRBD1 (5 bases). There are 14 residues in the CDR3. V was pared by 4 bases and J by 5 bases, with 15 bases between. The germline CDR1 and CDR2 sequences are LNHDA and SQIVND (reference sequence). The CDR3 loop is CASSTFKWGDEQYF. The CDR3, as DNA: TGTGCCAGTAGTACATTCAAATGGGGCGACGAGCAGTACTTC.

V gene TRBV3-1 (or the pseudogene TRBV3-2) combines with J gene TRBJ2-1; tentative D call: TRBD2 (5 bases). Trimming took 8 bases from V and 5 from J, leaving 10 bases between them. The CDR3 contains 12 residues. Germline assignment: CDR1 LGHDT and CDR2 YNNKEL (reference sequence). For the CDR3, the DNA is TGTGCCAGCCAGCGGAGACACAATGAGCAGTTCTTC. As protein: CASQRRHNEQFF.

This chain joins TRBV7-9 and TRBJ1-1, with 10 nucleotides matching TRBD1. The CDR3 loop spans 15 amino acids. Germline V gene lookup returns CDR1 SEHNR and CDR2 FQNEAQ (reference sequence). Unmatched junction bases numbered 11, after V lost 5 bases and J lost 8 bases. The CDR3 loop reads CASSPTTGGREEAFF. In DNA, the CDR3 is TGTGCCAGCAGCCCGACGACAGGGGGCCGGGAAGAAGCTTTCTTT.

The rearrangement joins TRBV4-1 to TRBJ2-5; D is uncertain. Germline CDR1 reads MGHRA; CDR2 reads YSYEKL. V was pared by 0 bases and J by 5 bases, with 10 bases between. The CDR3 is made up of 14 amino acids. The CDR3 is CASSQDHATETQYF. CDR3 bases: TGCGCCAGCAGCCAAGACCACGCTACGGAGACCCAGTACTTC.

The table lists this clone with a count of one. The J gene is TRBJ1-3, the V gene TRBV5-5; tentatively, D is TRBD1 (6 bases). CDR3 length: 15 amino acids. The germline V gene encodes CDR1 SGHKS and CDR2 YYEKEE (reference sequence). V was shortened by 0 bases and J by 0 bases, with 7 bases between the two germline ends. The CDR3 loop is CASSLATGSGNTIYF. The CDR3 region has the DNA TGTGCCAGCAGCTTGGCGACAGGCTCTGGAAACACCATATATTTT.

The chain links TRBV19 to TRBJ1-5, with D hard to call. The CDR3 runs to 13 residues. CDR1 and CDR2 from the germline V gene are LNHDA and SQIVND (reference sequence). The V end lost 2 bases, the J end lost 5 bases, and 7 bases lay between the germline ends. The CDR3 spells CASSIHGDQPQHF. The CDR3 nucleotides are TGTGCCAGTAGTATACACGGGGATCAGCCCCAGCATTTT.

This clone was recorded once. V is TRBV4-1 and J is TRBJ1-2; TRBD1 aligns across 9 bases. The V gene end was trimmed by 0 bases and the J gene end by 7 bases; junction bases not matched to a gene: 6. This CDR3 contains 15 residues. Germline V gene data show CDR1 as MGHRA and CDR2 as YSYEKL. The CDR3 loop reads CASSQDPTGGGGYTF. In DNA, the CDR3 is TGCGCCAGCAGCCAAGATCCGACAGGGGGAGGTGGCTACACCTTC.

The gene calls are TRBV25-1 and TRBJ2-7; a possible D gene is TRBD1 (6 bases). The germline CDR1 and CDR2 sequences are MGHDK and SYGVNS. This CDR3 region has 15 residues. The V gene lost 2 bases and the J gene lost 2 bases, with 13 bases spanning the gap. The CDR3 loop is CASSETGTPAYEQYF. DNA of the CDR3: TGTGCCAGCAGTGAAACCGGGACACCTGCCTACGAGCAGTACTTC.

The chain has TRBV28 and TRBJ2-7; 9 nucleotides align to TRBD2. Germline trimming cut 7 bases from V and 2 bases from J; bases unmatched to any gene: 6. In germline, CDR1 is MDHEN, CDR2 SYDVKM. This CDR3 is 14 amino acids long. CDR3 DNA sequence: TGTGCCAGCACGGTCGGCGGGAGGGCCTACGAGCAGTACTTC. Encoded protein: CASTVGGRAYEQYF.

The J gene is TRBJ2-4, the V gene TRBV9, with D hard to call. Germline assignment: CDR1 SGDLS and CDR2 YYNGEE. The CDR3 has 15 residues. V was pared by 5 bases and J by 8 bases, with 20 bases between. CDR3 DNA: TGTGCCAGCAGTCCCTCCGGGTTCGGATGGGACATTCAGTACTTC. Translated, it gives CASSPSGFGWDIQYF.

The rearrangement links TRBV11-2 to TRBJ1-2; the D is unclear. V dropped 2 bases and J dropped 7 bases, with 11 bases sitting between them. Germline V gene data show CDR1 as SGHAT and CDR2 as FQNNGV. The CDR3 runs 13 residues. The CDR3 nucleotides are TGTGCCAGCAGCTTATCGGGGTTTCGTGGCTACACCTTC. Translated: CASSLSGFRGYTF.

The chain employs TRBV12-3 or TRBV12-4 and TRBJ1-2; weak D call: TRBD1 (5 bases). The CDR3 has 13 residues. Trimming took off 6 bases at V and 8 bases at J, with 16 bases between the two ends. The CDR3 loop is CASRASGVWGYTF. CDR3 in DNA: TGTGCCAGCAGGGCGTCGGGGGTTTGGGGCTACACCTTC.

The chain combines TRBV5-4 with TRBJ1-5; D ambiguous. The CDR3 covers 13 residues. Germline CDR1 reads SGHNT; CDR2 reads YYREEE (reference sequence). Between the trimmed V and J ends, which lost 4 bases and 3 bases, there was a span of 8 bases. CDR3 protein: CASSVDTNQPQHF. The CDR3 DNA sequence: TGTGCCAGCAGCGTTGACACCAATCAGCCCCAGCATTTT.

The rearrangement links TRBV5-5 to TRBJ1-5; 7 nucleotides match TRBD1. CDR3 length: 14 amino acids. Germline-derived CDR1 and CDR2 are SGHKS and YYEKEE (reference sequence). The trim removed 3 bases at V and 5 bases at J, leaving 5 bases unmatched. DNA for the CDR3: TGTGCCAGCAGCTCTGGAGACAGGGATCAGCCCCAGCATTTT. It specifies CASSSGDRDQPQHF. The variable domain in full, with the rest retrieved from reference TRBV5-5 and TRBJ1-5, is DAGVTQSPTHLIKTRGQQVTLRCSPISGHKSVSWYQQVLGQGPQFIFQYYEKEERGRGNFPDRFSARQFPNYSSELNVNALLLGDSALYLCASSSGDRDQPQHFGDGTRLSIL.

The V and J genes are TRBV9 and TRBJ1-1, with 7 bases aligning to TRBD1. The V and J ends lost 3 bases and 1 base, in that order; junction bases with no gene match: 6. Looked up from germline, CDR1 is SGDLS and CDR2 is YYNGEE. CDR3 length equals 15 residues. The CDR3 sequence: CASSAGDSENTEAFF. In DNA, the CDR3 is TGTGCCAGCAGCGCCGGGGACAGCGAGAACACTGAAGCTTTCTTT.

The chain recombines TRBV5-4 with TRBJ2-7, with 9 bases fitting TRBD2. Germline CDR1 reads SGHNT; CDR2 reads YYREEE (reference sequence). V was pared by 0 bases and J by 0 bases, with 4 bases of the junction left unmatched. CDR3 length equals 16 residues. The CDR3 DNA is TGTGCCAGCAGCTTGGATGCGGGGGGGAGCTCCTACGAGCAGTACTTC. Translation gives CASSLDAGGSSYEQYF.